One sample yielded the 8 T cell receptor beta chains listed below, sequenced in a study of T cell responses to AZD1222 COVID-19 vaccine. This table comes from immunoSEQ multiplex PCR, and its TCRdb copy is limited to in-frame clones, with some not included. The data show 100,000 to 150,000 clones, with about 89% seen just once and 1.5% to 1.9% held by the top ten. Sequenced here: peripheral blood, sampled on day 0 of AZD1222 vaccination. These receptors originate from an adult in good health.

The chain employs TRBV15 and TRBJ2-7; D not resolved. V gave up 0 bases and J gave up 0 bases, with 3 bases separating them. The CDR3 sequence is 13 residues long. Germline V gene data show CDR1 as LNHNV and CDR2 as YYDKDF (reference sequence). CDR3 sequence reads: CATSRDTSYEQYF. CDR3 nucleotide sequence: TGTGCCACCAGCAGAGATACCTCCTACGAGCAGTACTTC.

The rearrangement uses TRBV7-3 and TRBJ1-1; 9 nucleotides agree with TRBD1. V lost 8 bases to trimming and J lost 3 bases; unmatched junction nucleotides: 7. The CDR3 is 14 residues long. Germline values: CDR1 SGHTA, CDR2 FQGTGA. The CDR3 nucleotides are TGTGCCAGCGGATTGACAGGGGGTGACACTGAAGCTTTCTTT. The encoded protein is CASGLTGGDTEAFF.

The V and J genes are TRBV5-1 and TRBJ1-4; D is possibly TRBD1 (5 bases). V lost 4 bases, J lost 8 bases, and 12 bases lay in between. The CDR3 covers 13 residues. Germline CDR1 reads SGHRS; CDR2 reads YFSETQ. This CDR3 is CASSPGGEEKLFF. The DNA for the CDR3 is TGCGCCAGCAGCCCCGGGGGGGAAGAAAAACTGTTTTTT.

The gene calls are TRBV7-3 and TRBJ2-6; D is perhaps TRBD1 (6 bases). The germline V and J ends were trimmed by 1 base and 0 bases, with 10 bases remaining between them. CDR3 size: 17 residues. In germline, CDR1 is SGHTA, CDR2 FQGTGA. This CDR3 reads CASSLNGQSSGANVLTF. The CDR3 bases are TGTGCCAGCAGCTTAAATGGACAGAGCTCTGGGGCCAACGTCCTGACTTTC. The full variable domain, rest sourced from reference TRBV7-3 and TRBJ2-6, is GAGVSQTPSNKVTEKGKYVELRCDPISGHTALYWYRQSLGQGPEFLIYFQGTGAADDSGLPNDRFFAVRPEGSVSTLKIQRTERGDSAVYLCASSLNGQSSGANVLTFGAGSRLTVL.

Note on this clone: One end of the junction varies from germline; a read error may be responsible. J is TRBJ2-3 and V is TRBV24-1; tentatively, D is TRBD1 or TRBD2 (5 bases each). This CDR3 is built from 13 residues. Per the germline V gene, CDR1 is KGHDR and CDR2 is SFDVKD. The CDR3, as DNA: TGTGCCACCAGTGCTTTGACTGGGGGTACGCAGTATTTT. Translating gives CATSALTGGTQYF.

The chain recombines TRBV10-3 with TRBJ2-3; 9 positions agree with TRBD2. This CDR3 region has 14 residues. With 6 bases clipped from V and 6 bases from J, the junction kept 7 bases outside the gene matches. Germline CDR1 ENHRY, CDR2 SYGVKD. The CDR3: CAISQREDKDTQYF. DNA for the CDR3: TGTGCCATCAGCCAGCGGGAGGACAAGGATACGCAGTATTTT.

The chain couples TRBV24-1 to TRBJ2-1; 9 positions agree with TRBD2. V shed 2 bases, J shed 3 bases, and the junction held 16 bases outside the gene matches. CDR1 is KGHDR, CDR2 SFDVKD, per germline. This CDR3 spans 20 amino acids. The CDR3 reads CATSDSPQRRLAAYYNEQFF. The CDR3 DNA sequence: TGTGCCACCAGTGATTCCCCACAAAGACGACTAGCGGCATACTACAATGAGCAGTTCTTC.

The chain carries TRBV19 and TRBJ2-7, with 10 bases fitting TRBD1. This CDR3 is built from 16 residues. From germline, CDR1 is LNHDA and CDR2 SQIVND (reference sequence). V was clipped by 4 bases and J by 2 bases; unmatched bases: 8. CDR3: CASSRSTGGRPYEQYF. CDR3 coding DNA: TGTGCCAGTAGTAGGTCGACAGGGGGCCGTCCCTACGAGCAGTACTTC.